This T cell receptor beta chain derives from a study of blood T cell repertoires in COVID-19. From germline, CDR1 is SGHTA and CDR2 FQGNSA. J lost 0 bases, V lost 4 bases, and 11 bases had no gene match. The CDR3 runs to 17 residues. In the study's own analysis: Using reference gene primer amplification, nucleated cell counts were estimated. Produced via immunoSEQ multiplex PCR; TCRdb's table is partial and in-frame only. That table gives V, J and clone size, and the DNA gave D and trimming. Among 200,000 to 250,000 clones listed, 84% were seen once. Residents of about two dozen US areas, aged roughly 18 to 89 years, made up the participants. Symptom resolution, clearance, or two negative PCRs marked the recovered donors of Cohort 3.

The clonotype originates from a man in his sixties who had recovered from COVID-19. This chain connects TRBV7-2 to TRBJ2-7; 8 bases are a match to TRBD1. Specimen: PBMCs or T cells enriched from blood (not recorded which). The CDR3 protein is CASSWTGTGDNSYEQYF. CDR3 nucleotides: TGTGCCAGCAGCTGGACCGGGACAGGCGACAACTCCTACGAGCAGTACTTC.